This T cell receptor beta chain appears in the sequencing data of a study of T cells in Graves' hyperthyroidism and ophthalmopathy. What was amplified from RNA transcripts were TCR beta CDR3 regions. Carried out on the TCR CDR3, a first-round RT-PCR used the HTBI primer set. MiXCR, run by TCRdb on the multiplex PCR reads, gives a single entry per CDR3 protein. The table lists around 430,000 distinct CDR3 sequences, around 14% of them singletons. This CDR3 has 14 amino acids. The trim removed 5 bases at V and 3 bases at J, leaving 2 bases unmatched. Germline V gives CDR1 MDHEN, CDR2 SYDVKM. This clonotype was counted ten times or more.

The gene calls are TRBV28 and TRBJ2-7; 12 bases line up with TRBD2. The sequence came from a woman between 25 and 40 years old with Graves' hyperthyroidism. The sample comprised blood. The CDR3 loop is CASSGTSGFYEQYF. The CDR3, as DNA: TGTGCCAGCAGTGGGACTAGCGGGTTCTACGAGCAGTACTTC.